The 9 T cell receptor beta chains presented below share a single source sample, sequenced in a study of blood T cells in healthy people across ages. Combining a sample-barcoded 5' primer with a J-beta primer mix, a second PCR ran for roughly 7 to 12 cycles. MiXCR, run by TCRdb on the 5' RACE reads, gives a single entry per CDR3 protein. The sample has 1.5 million to 2 million distinct CDR3 sequences, about 50% seen once. Sequencing was performed on blood. These receptors were obtained from a woman between 35 and 50 years old in good health.

The chain links TRBV3-1 to TRBJ1-2, with D possibly TRBD1 on 6 matching bases. CDR3 length: 14 residues. CDR1 is LGHDT and CDR2 is YNNKEL in the germline V gene (reference sequence). V lost 5 bases, J lost 8 bases, and 18 bases lay in between. This chain's CDR3 is CASSVNREVGGYTF. For the CDR3, the DNA is TGTGCCAGCAGCGTTAACAGGGAGGTGGGCGGCTACACCTTC.

This clonotype was counted a few times. The chain is built from TRBV12-3 or TRBV12-4 and TRBJ2-7; 15 bases align to TRBD2. Trimming cost V 5 bases and J 0 bases; bases outside gene matches: 11. This CDR3 has 19 residues. CDR3 amino acids: CASSPMGLAGGLSSYEQYF. CDR3 DNA sequence: TGTGCCAGCAGTCCGATGGGACTAGCGGGGGGCCTAAGCTCCTACGAGCAGTACTTC.

The chain couples TRBV12-3 or TRBV12-4 to TRBJ1-5; no firm D call. The CDR3 runs to 15 residues. Trimming removed 4 bases at V and 3 bases at J, with 13 bases between. DNA of the CDR3: TGTGCCAGCAGTTCGTCTCCAGGCTTCAATCAGCCCCAGCATTTT. Its translation: CASSSSPGFNQPQHF.

The chain joins TRBV27 to TRBJ1-6; D gene ambiguous. V gave up 5 bases and J gave up 0 bases, with 8 bases separating them. Germline CDR1 and CDR2: MNHEY and SMNVEV (reference sequence). The CDR3 has 15 residues. The CDR3 region has the DNA TGTGCCAGCAGTCCCCCAGACTCCTATAATTCACCCCTCCACTTT. Translating it yields CASSPPDSYNSPLHF.

This clonotype was seen repeatedly, ten times or more. Mismatch with germline at one junction end may stem from a read error. V usage is TRBV5-1 and J usage is TRBJ2-3; unclear D gene. CDR1 and CDR2 (germline): SGHRS, YFSETQ. The CDR3 length is 11 residues. This CDR3 is CASRNTDTQYF. The CDR3 DNA follows: TGTGCCAGCAGGAACACAGATACGCAGTATTTT. The full variable domain, rest sourced from reference TRBV5-1 and TRBJ2-3, is KAGVTQTPRYLIKTRGQQVTLSCSPISGHRSVSWYQQTPGQGLQFLFEYFSETQRNKGNFPGRFSGRQFSNSRSEMNVSTLELGDSALYLCASRNTDTQYFGPGTRLTVL.

The rearrangement uses TRBV7-9 and TRBJ1-1; TRBD1 is a possible D gene (6 bases). The CDR3 is 16 residues long. Looked up from germline, CDR1 is SEHNR and CDR2 is FQNEAQ (reference sequence). V was shortened by 4 bases and J by 4 bases, with 19 bases between the two germline ends. The CDR3 DNA sequence: TGTGCCAGCAGCTCAACGCCCCTACAGGGCACCACTGAAGCTTTCTTT. Amino acid sequence: CASSSTPLQGTTEAFF.

The rearrangement joins TRBV6-2 or TRBV6-3 to TRBJ2-3; D gene unclear. The CDR3 is made up of 13 amino acids. V lost 7 bases and J 3 bases, leaving 11 bases between the germline ends. In germline, CDR1 is MNHEY, CDR2 SVGEGT. The CDR3: CASNVYTTDTQYF. The DNA of the CDR3 is TGTGCCAGCAACGTATATACGACAGATACGCAGTATTTT.

This sequence joins TRBV6-2 or TRBV6-3 and TRBJ2-4; 9 bases align to TRBD1. Germline trimming cut 2 bases from V and 0 bases from J; bases unmatched to any gene: 5. The CDR3 extends over 17 amino acids. Germline V CDR1 and CDR2: MNHEY, SVGEGT. The CDR3, as DNA: TGTGCCAGCAGTTACAATAGGGACAGGGAAGCCAAAAACATTCAGTACTTC. It codes for CASSYNRDREAKNIQYF.

This chain joins TRBV4-1 and TRBJ2-1; 8 nucleotides align to TRBD2. The CDR3 contains 16 residues. CDR1 is MGHRA, CDR2 YSYEKL, per germline. Unmatched junction bases numbered 7, after V lost 1 base and J lost 5 bases. Written as DNA, the CDR3 is TGCGCCAGCAGCCAAGGTACTAGCGGAATCCACAATGAGCAGTTCTTC. It encodes CASSQGTSGIHNEQFF.